The 15 T cell receptor beta chains below were found in one sample sequenced in a study of STAT3 mutations in large granular lymphocyte leukemia. Study-level results: In T-cell large granular lymphocyte leukemia, about half of patients showed multiple immunodominant subclonotypes.

The method was immunoSEQ multiplex PCR; TCRdb's version includes in-frame clones alone and lacks a portion of them. The table lists several thousand clones, under 70% of them singletons. Their antigen targets remain unknown. Sequenced input: peripheral blood mononuclear cells. The receptor source for this set is a woman aged 40 to 49 with T-cell large granular lymphocyte leukemia. Some clones in this sample may be carry-over from other donors' samples.

V usage is TRBV5-1 and J usage is TRBJ2-7, with 11 bases that match TRBD2. J gave up 6 bases and V 0 bases, and 8 bases lay outside the gene matches. This CDR3 region has 16 residues. From germline, CDR1 is SGHRS and CDR2 YFSETQ. The CDR3 coding sequence is TGCGCCAGCAGCTTGGGGGTTAGCGGGAGGGCCCCCGAGCAGTACTTC. This encodes CASSLGVSGRAPEQYF.

This clone showed up just a few times. The chain couples TRBV5-6 to TRBJ1-5; D remains ambiguous. The germline V gene encodes CDR1 SGHDT and CDR2 YYEEEE. Deletions cut 1 base from V and 4 bases from J, with 9 bases between. This CDR3 is 14 amino acids long. The CDR3 sequence: CASSLMSINQPQHF. In DNA, the CDR3 is TGTGCCAGCAGCTTGATGTCAATAAATCAGCCCCAGCATTTT.

The chain couples TRBV27 to TRBJ2-5; 8 nucleotides agree with TRBD2. The CDR3 length is 13 residues. Per germline, CDR1 MNHEY and CDR2 SMNVEV (reference sequence). The V and J ends lost 8 bases and 4 bases, in that order; junction bases with no gene match: 6. This chain's CDR3 is CASGLAGGETQYF. The DNA of the CDR3 is TGTGCCAGCGGGCTGGCGGGGGGAGAGACCCAGTACTTC.

CDR3 in amino acids: CASSSGQLEQYF. In nucleotides, the CDR3 is TGCGCCAGCAGCTCCGGACAGCTCGAGCAGTACTTC. The chain combines TRBV5-1 with TRBJ2-7; TRBD1 might be the D (6 bases). Germline V gene data show CDR1 as SGHRS and CDR2 as YFSETQ. This CDR3 has 12 residues. Between the trimmed V and J ends, which lost 3 bases and 6 bases, there was a span of 10 bases.

The CDR3 nucleotides are TGTGCCAGCCACCTTTATGGGGCCAACGTCCTGACTTTC. This encodes CASHLYGANVLTF. The V gene is TRBV18, the J gene TRBJ2-6; D not certain. V lost 8 bases to trimming and J lost 3 bases, with 8 bases between them. Per the germline V gene, CDR1 is KGHSH and CDR2 is LQKENI. This CDR3 contains 13 residues.

This clone has just a few counts. The V call is TRBV7-2, the J call TRBJ2-5; tentatively, D is TRBD1 (5 bases). V lost 2 bases, J lost 0 bases, and 13 bases lay in between. CDR1 is SGHTA and CDR2 is FQGNSA in the germline V gene. The CDR3 totals 16 residues. This CDR3 is CASSLRGHRYQETQYF. The CDR3 DNA reads TGTGCCAGCAGCTTACGTGGACACCGGTACCAAGAGACCCAGTACTTC. Full variable domain (outside the CDR3, taken from reference TRBV7-2 and TRBJ2-5): GAGVSQSPSNKVTEKGKDVELRCDPISGHTALYWYRQSLGQGLEFLIYFQGNSAPDKSGLPSDRFSAERTGGSVSTLTIQRTQQEDSAVYLCASSLRGHRYQETQYFGPGTRLLVL.

The V gene is TRBV5-6, the J gene TRBJ1-1; D is ambiguous. CDR1 SGHDT and CDR2 YYEEEE come from the germline V gene. Between the trimmed V and J ends, which lost 2 bases and 1 base, there was a span of 9 bases. The CDR3 covers 14 residues. CDR3 DNA: TGTGCCAGCAGCTTAATTCAGACGAACACTGAAGCTTTCTTT. Protein: CASSLIQTNTEAFF.

The chain is built from TRBV7-2 and TRBJ1-2; tentatively, D is TRBD1 (5 bases). Germline V lookup: CDR1 SGHTA, CDR2 FQGNSA. Trimming removed 7 bases at V and 8 bases at J, with 20 bases between. CDR3 size: 14 residues. The CDR3 loop is CASTPRTGERGYTF. The CDR3 DNA sequence: TGTGCCAGCACCCCCCGGACGGGGGAGAGGGGCTACACCTTC.

The CDR3 is CASSMTGLEAFF. Written as DNA, the CDR3 is TGTGCCAGCAGTATGACAGGGCTTGAAGCTTTCTTT. The chain recombines TRBV6-6 with TRBJ1-1; TRBD1 matches at 7 bases. Looked up from germline, CDR1 is MNHNY and CDR2 is SVGAGI (reference sequence). J was trimmed by 7 bases and V by 5 bases; bases with no gene match: 4. This CDR3 spans 12 amino acids.

Only a few counts were recorded for this clone. V and J are TRBV14 and TRBJ2-4, with 10 bases matching TRBD1. The germline CDR1 and CDR2 sequences are SGHDN and FVKESK. J gave up 2 bases and V 4 bases, and 2 bases lay outside the gene matches. The CDR3 totals 15 residues. Written as DNA, the CDR3 is TGTGCCAGCAGCCGGGACAGGGGTACCAAAAACATTCAGTACTTC. This sequence encodes CASSRDRGTKNIQYF.

This chain joins TRBV9 and TRBJ1-2; tentatively, D is TRBD1 (6 bases). Germline assignment: CDR1 SGDLS and CDR2 YYNGEE. This CDR3 contains 15 residues. V was shortened by 4 bases and J by 6 bases, with 19 bases between the two germline ends. The CDR3 DNA sequence: TGTGCCAGCAGCCTCACGCCGGGGGCGCCGGATGGCTACACCTTC. Encoded protein: CASSLTPGAPDGYTF. Full variable domain (rest looked up from reference TRBV9 and TRBJ1-2): DSGVTQTPKHLITATGQRVTLRCSPRSGDLSVYWYQQSLDQGLQFLIQYYNGEERAKGNILERFSAQQFPDLHSELNLSSLELGDSALYFCASSLTPGAPDGYTFGSGTRLTVV.

The gene calls are TRBV7-6 and TRBJ1-2; 7 bases are a match to TRBD1. V shed 2 bases, J shed 1 base, and the junction held 4 bases outside the gene matches. The CDR3 consists of 15 residues. CDR1 is SGHVS, CDR2 FNYEAQ, per germline. The CDR3 DNA follows: TGTGCCAGCAGCTTATCGACAGGGAATAACTATGGCTACACCTTC. This codes for CASSLSTGNNYGYTF.

This clone was seen just once. V and J are TRBV29-1 and TRBJ2-3, with a possible D match to TRBD2 (6 bases). The CDR3 runs 14 residues. Germline-derived CDR1 and CDR2 are SQVTM and ANQGSEA. V lost 7 bases and J 4 bases, leaving 18 bases between the germline ends. The CDR3 reads CSGGISAGSDTQYF. Written as DNA, the CDR3 is TGCAGCGGGGGAATATCGGCGGGATCAGATACGCAGTATTTT.

The chain couples TRBV7-8 to TRBJ2-5; the match to TRBD2 covers 8 bases. The CDR3 spans 14 residues. Germline V gene data show CDR1 as SGHVS and CDR2 as FQNEAQ. Trimming cost V 2 bases and J 7 bases; bases outside gene matches: 6. CDR3 in amino acids: CASSLPSREGTQYF. DNA of the CDR3: TGTGCCAGCAGCTTACCATCCCGGGAGGGGACCCAGTACTTC.

V usage is TRBV4-1 and J usage is TRBJ1-5; TRBD1 is a possible D gene (5 bases). V was trimmed by 1 base and J by 9 bases, leaving 16 bases between them. Germline CDR1 MGHRA, CDR2 YSYEKL. The CDR3 extends over 15 amino acids. This CDR3 is CASSQVAGWWVPQHF. CDR3 coding DNA: TGCGCCAGCAGCCAAGTAGCAGGGTGGTGGGTGCCCCAGCATTTT.